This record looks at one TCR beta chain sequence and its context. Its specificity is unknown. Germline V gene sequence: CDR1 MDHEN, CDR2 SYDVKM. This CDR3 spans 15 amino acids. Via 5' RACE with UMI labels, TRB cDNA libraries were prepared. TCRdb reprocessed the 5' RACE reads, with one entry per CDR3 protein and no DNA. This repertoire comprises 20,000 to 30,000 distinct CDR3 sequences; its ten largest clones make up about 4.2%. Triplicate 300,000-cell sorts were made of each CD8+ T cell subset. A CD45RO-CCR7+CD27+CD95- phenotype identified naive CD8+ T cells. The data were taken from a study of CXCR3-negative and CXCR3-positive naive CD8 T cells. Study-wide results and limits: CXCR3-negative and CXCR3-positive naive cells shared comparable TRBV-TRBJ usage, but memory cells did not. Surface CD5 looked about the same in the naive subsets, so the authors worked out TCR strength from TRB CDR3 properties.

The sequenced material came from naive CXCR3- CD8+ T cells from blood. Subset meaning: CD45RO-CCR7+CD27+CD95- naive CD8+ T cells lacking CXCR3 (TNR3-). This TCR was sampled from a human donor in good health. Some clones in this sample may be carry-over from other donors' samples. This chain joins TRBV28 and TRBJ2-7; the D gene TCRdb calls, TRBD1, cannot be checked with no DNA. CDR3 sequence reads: CASSVGQARSYEQYF.